This entry concerns a single T cell receptor (beta chain). Its target is unknown. This record belongs to a study of cytomegalovirus exposure and HLA in healthy donors. Whole-study results and caveats: TCR beta chain V- and J-gene trimming was linked, in a later analysis, to a missense variant in DCLRE1C. More than 15,000 TCR beta sequences were associated with HLA alleles at 0.05 false discovery rate in a later analysis. The classifier reportedly diagnosed cytomegalovirus status with high sensitivity and specificity. An assumption of roughly uniform sequencing depth across donors underlay the presence/absence analyses.

V was trimmed by 8 bases and J by 0 bases, leaving 9 bases between them. Germline V gives CDR1 SNHLY, CDR2 FYNNEI. The CDR3 has 13 amino acids. Primers: 60 Vbeta forward and 13 Jbeta reverse. The repertoire was sequenced with immunoSEQ multiplex PCR; TCRdb's copy has only in-frame clones and lacks some. The sample carries some 140,000 clones, more than 70% recorded once. This receptor was identified in a male donor in good health and CMV-seropositive. The chain uses TRBV2 and TRBJ2-3; tentatively, D is TRBD1 (5 bases). The sequenced material came from PBMCs. This chain's CDR3 is CASRTLSTDTQYF. The CDR3 coding sequence is TGTGCCAGCCGGACACTCAGCACAGATACGCAGTATTTT. Filled out from reference TRBV2 and TRBJ2-3, the complete variable domain reads EPEVTQTPSHQVTQMGQEVILRCVPISNHLYFYWYRQILGQKVEFLVSFYNNEISEKSEIFDDQFSVERPDGSNFTLKIRSTKLEDSAMYFCASRTLSTDTQYFGPGTRLTVL.